This is a list of T cell receptor beta chains from one sample in a study of T cells in Graves' hyperthyroidism and ophthalmopathy. TCRdb fed the multiplex PCR reads into MiXCR, producing one record per CDR3 protein. Among hundreds of thousands of distinct CDR3 sequences listed, less than 25% were seen once. Sample: blood. The receptors stem from a young woman with Graves' ophthalmopathy. The CDR3 runs from the conserved cysteine through the conserved F or W. The D gene is left open where the match is weak. Size tells how often a clone was seen (once, few, many) or the class of an expanded clone, and some rows leave it out.

abundance | j_gene | d_gene | v_gene | len | CDR3nt | CDR3aa
many | TRBJ1-2 | NA | TRBV28 | 15 | TGTGCCAGCAGTTTATGGGGGCCCTTAAACTATGGCTACACCTTC | CASSLWGPLNYGYTF
NA | TRBJ2-5 | NA | TRBV3-1 | 15 | TGTGCCAGCAGCCATAGAGGGGCCTCAAAGGAGACCCAGTACTTC | CASSHRGASKETQYF
NA | TRBJ2-2 | TRBD2 | TRBV11-2 | 19 | TGTGCCAGCAGCTGGGGACTAGCGGGAGGCATCTTGGACACCGGGGAGCTGTTTTTT | CASSWGLAGGILDTGELFF
NA | TRBJ2-5 | NA | TRBV12-5 | 14 | TGTGCTAGTGGTTTGGGAGGGGTCCAAGAGACCCAGTACTTC | CASGLGGVQETQYF
NA | TRBJ1-2 | TRBD1 | TRBV10-3 | 13 | TGTGCCATCGGGACAGGGCCTAACTATGGCTACACCTTC | CAIGTGPNYGYTF
many | TRBJ2-2 | TRBD1 | TRBV5-1 | 15 | TGCGCCAGCAGCCAGGGACAGCCTAACACCGGGGAGCTGTTTTTT | CASSQGQPNTGELFF
many | TRBJ2-2 | TRBD1 | TRBV20-1 | 14 | TGCAGTGCTAGAAGACAGGGGTCCACCGGGGAGCTGTTTTTT | CSARRQGSTGELFF
NA | TRBJ2-7 | TRBD2 | TRBV28 | 18 | TGTGCCAGCAGCCACACGCGACTAGCGGGAGGTCGATCCTACGAGCAGTACTTC | CASSHTRLAGGRSYEQYF
NA | TRBJ2-3 | NA | TRBV27 | 15 | TGTGCCAGCAGTTTTGCCGCAGGATACACAGATACGCAGTATTTT | CASSFAAGYTDTQYF
NA | TRBJ2-7 | NA | TRBV27 | 15 | TGTGCCAGCAGCTCCTACAGGGGGGGGCCCTACGAGCAGTACTTC | CASSSYRGGPYEQYF
once | TRBJ2-7 | NA | TRBV28 | 12 | TGTGCCACCGGGGAGGCAGTTTACGAGCAGTACTTC | CATGEAVYEQYF
NA | TRBJ1-5 | NA | TRBV6-4 | 14 | TGTGCCAGCAGTCAACAATGGGGCAATCAGCCCCAGCATTTT | CASSQQWGNQPQHF
many | TRBJ2-2 | NA | TRBV10-3 | 15 | TGTGCCATCAGTGAGGGGAGGCTTAACACCGGGGAGCTGTTTTTT | CAISEGRLNTGELFF
many | TRBJ1-5 | NA | TRBV30 | 13 | TGTGCCTGGAGTGCGGGACCTCATCAGCCCCAGCATTTT | CAWSAGPHQPQHF
NA | TRBJ1-3 | TRBD1 | TRBV12-3/TRBV12-4 | 14 | TGTGCCAGCAGTTCGACAGGGGAAGAAAACACCATATATTTT | CASSSTGEENTIYF
many | TRBJ2-2 | TRBD2 | TRBV2 | 16 | TGTGCCAGCAGTGACCCTAGCGGGGGGGAGGCCGGGGAGCTGTTTTTT | CASSDPSGGEAGELFF